These 5 T cell receptor beta chains were all obtained from the same sample, sequenced in a study of blood T cell repertoires in COVID-19. The repertoire was sequenced with immunoSEQ multiplex PCR; TCRdb's copy has only in-frame clones and lacks some. The sample consists of about 59,000 clones, 81% of them appearing once. The sequenced sample was peripheral blood. The receptors stem from a woman aged 80 or over with active or convalescent COVID-19.

The V gene is TRBV24-1, the J gene TRBJ2-2, with 7 nucleotides matching TRBD1. The CDR3 covers 12 residues. V lost 9 bases, J lost 4 bases, and 1 base stayed unmatched. Germline V gene lookup returns CDR1 KGHDR and CDR2 SFDVKD. This chain's CDR3 is CATGTVTGELFF. The DNA of the CDR3 is TGTGCCACCGGGACAGTCACCGGGGAGCTGTTTTTT.

The chain combines TRBV4-3 with TRBJ1-4; a possible D gene is TRBD1 (6 bases). This CDR3 contains 15 residues. Per germline, CDR1 LGHNA and CDR2 YSLEER. Trimming pared 5 bases from V and 8 bases from J, leaving 18 bases between. The CDR3 here is CASSAVGGGREKLFF. DNA for the CDR3: TGCGCCAGCAGCGCAGTCGGGGGGGGCAGGGAAAAACTGTTTTTT.

V gene TRBV4-1 combines with J gene TRBJ1-5, with TRBD1 as a possible D gene (5 bases). Germline V gene lookup returns CDR1 MGHRA and CDR2 YSYEKL. There are 18 residues in the CDR3. The V end lost 1 base, the J end lost 1 base, and 17 bases lay between the germline ends. CDR3 bases: TGCGCCAGCAGCCAAGGGGGGGGTTTCTGGGAAAGCAATCAGCCCCAGCATTTT. Translating it yields CASSQGGGFWESNQPQHF.

The chain couples TRBV2 to TRBJ2-7; possibly TRBD1 for D (6 bases). CDR1 SNHLY and CDR2 FYNNEI come from the germline V gene. With 3 bases removed from V and 0 bases from J, the gap between germline ends came to 12 bases. This CDR3 spans 15 amino acids. CDR3 region: CASSEVGTYSYEQYF. The CDR3 region has the DNA TGTGCCAGCAGTGAGGTTGGGACATACTCCTACGAGCAGTACTTC.

Regarding this clone: One end of the junction fails to match germline, which may point to a read error. The gene calls are TRBV19 and TRBJ2-3; 10 nucleotides line up with TRBD1. The germline gives CDR1 LNHDA, CDR2 SQIVND (reference sequence). CDR3 size: 15 residues. CDR3 sequence reads: CASSISGTGVDTQYF. The CDR3 nucleotides are TGTGCCAGTAGTATCTCCGGGACAGGGGTAGATACACAGTATTTT.